A selection of T cell receptor beta chains follows, all from one sample in a study of cytomegalovirus exposure and HLA in healthy donors. Profiled with immunoSEQ multiplex PCR; TCRdb holds only in-frame clones, not every one. The sample carries about 120,000 clones, roughly 10% recorded once. Sequenced material: PBMCs. These receptors were obtained from a woman younger than 30 in good health and CMV-seropositive. The CDR3 runs from the conserved cysteine through the conserved F or W. The D gene is left open where the match is weak. Only part of the rows carry a size: once, few, many, or a class if the clone is expanded.

>TRBV28|.|TRBJ1-4|.
TGTGCCAGCAGTGACGGACTTGAAAAACTGTTTTTT
CASSDGLEKLFF
>TRBV11-2|.|TRBJ2-7|.
TGTGCCAGCAGCAATAGCATCGGACAGACCTACGAGCAGTACTTC
CASSNSIGQTYEQYF
>TRBV2|.|TRBJ2-7|few
TGTGCCAGGAGACTGATAGACTCCTACGAGCAGTACTTC
CARRLIDSYEQYF
>TRBV9|TRBD2|TRBJ2-1|few
TGTGCCAGCAGCGTAAGCGGGACCTACAATGAGCAGTTCTTC
CASSVSGTYNEQFF
>TRBV6-1|TRBD2|TRBJ2-1|.
TGTGCCAGCAGTGAAGCGAGGCGGGAGGAGCAGTTCTTC
CASSEARREEQFF
>TRBV19|TRBD1|TRBJ1-1|.
TGTGCCAGTAGTAAGCCGGGACAGGGCAACACTGAAGCTTTCTTT
CASSKPGQGNTEAFF
>TRBV5-1|TRBD1|TRBJ1-4|.
TGCGCCAGCAGCTTGGGCGGGACAGAAAATGAAAAACTGTTTTTT
CASSLGGTENEKLFF
>TRBV9|TRBD2|TRBJ2-1|.
TGTGCCAGCAGCGCACCGGGACTAGCGGGAGCGGCGTACAATGAGCAGTTCTTC
CASSAPGLAGAAYNEQFF
>TRBV2|.|TRBJ1-1|.
TGTGCCACCCAGCGTTACACTGAAGCTTTCTTT
CATQRYTEAFF
>TRBV19|TRBD2|TRBJ2-1|.
TGTGCCAGTATGACGGGAGGGAGCTCCTACAATGAGCAGTTCTTC
CASMTGGSSYNEQFF
>TRBV19|TRBD2|TRBJ2-7|.
TGTGCCAGTAGTATGGGGGAGGGGTACGAGCAGTACTTC
CASSMGEGYEQYF